This entry features one T cell receptor (beta chain) sequence. This specimen belongs to a study of blood T cell repertoires in COVID-19. Across the study: The cDNA or gDNA used as material had been derived from T cells, B-cell-depleted T cells, or PBMCs.

Study processing details: Using reference gene primer amplification, nucleated cell counts were estimated. The method was immunoSEQ multiplex PCR; TCRdb's version includes in-frame clones alone and lacks a portion of them. Clone size and V and J calls were adopted from that table, with D and trimming inferred from the DNA. Of about 400,000 clones listed, 86% are singletons. This CDR3 has 12 amino acids. Trimming removed 2 bases from V and 6 bases from J, with 6 bases in between. Germline V gives CDR1 SGHTS, CDR2 YDEGEE. This receptor was taken from a woman aged 55-70 years with COVID-19, enrolled during active disease. Sequenced input: peripheral blood. The chain employs TRBV5-8 and TRBJ1-3; D remains ambiguous. In nucleotides, the CDR3 is TGTGCCAGCAGCTTTACAGAAAACACCATATATTTT. Its translation is CASSFTENTIYF.